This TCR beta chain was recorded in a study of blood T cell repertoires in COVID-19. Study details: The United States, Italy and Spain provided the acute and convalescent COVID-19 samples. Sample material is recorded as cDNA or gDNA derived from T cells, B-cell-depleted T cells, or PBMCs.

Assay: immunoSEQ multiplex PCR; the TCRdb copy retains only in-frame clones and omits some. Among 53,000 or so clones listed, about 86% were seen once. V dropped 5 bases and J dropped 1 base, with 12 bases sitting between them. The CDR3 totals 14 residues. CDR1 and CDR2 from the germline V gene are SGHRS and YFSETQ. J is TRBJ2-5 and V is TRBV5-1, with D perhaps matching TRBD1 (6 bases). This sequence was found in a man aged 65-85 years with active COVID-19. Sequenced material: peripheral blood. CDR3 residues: CASSKQGVQETQYF. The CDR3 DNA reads TGCGCCAGCAGTAAACAGGGTGTCCAAGAGACCCAGTACTTC.